One sample yielded the 22 T cell receptor beta chains listed below, sequenced in a study of early T cells in non-severe SARS-CoV-2 infection. Via MiXCR, TCRdb re-called the 5' RACE reads, giving one row per CDR3 protein. The sample consists of fewer than 120,000 distinct CDR3 sequences, around 13% of them appearing once. The sequencing used whole blood, collected at baseline. These TCRs come from an adult who was a healthcare worker with PCR-confirmed SARS-CoV-2 infection or an uninfected control (not recorded which).

In this sample, this clonotype turned up a few times. This chain connects TRBV7-6 to TRBJ2-2; 7 nucleotides agree with TRBD2. The CDR3 totals 17 residues. After removal of 1 base from V and 0 bases from J, the junction contained 5 bases not matched to a gene. The germline CDR1 and CDR2 sequences are SGHVS and FNYEAQ. CDR3 residues: CASSLEAAGSNTGELFF. CDR3 bases: TGTGCCAGCAGCTTAGAGGCAGCGGGGTCGAACACCGGGGAGCTGTTTTTT.

The V gene is TRBV19, the J gene TRBJ1-2, with 9 bases lining up with TRBD1. The CDR3 covers 15 residues. Germline CDR1 is LNHDA and CDR2 is SQIVND (reference sequence). V was clipped by 5 bases and J by 3 bases; unmatched bases: 7. The CDR3 DNA sequence: TGTGCCAGTAGTTCCCGGGACAGGGTTGACTATGGCTACACCTTC. Its protein product is CASSSRDRVDYGYTF.

This clonotype was seen a few times. The rearrangement uses TRBV20-1 and TRBJ1-4, with D possibly matching TRBD1 (6 bases). V gave up 7 bases and J gave up 4 bases, with 16 bases separating them. The CDR3 has 14 residues. Per the germline V gene, CDR1 is DFQATT and CDR2 is SNEGSKA (reference sequence). DNA of the CDR3: TGCAGTGTTGGAGTTGGGGGCTATAATGAAAAACTGTTTTTT. Encoded protein: CSVGVGGYNEKLFF.

The CDR3 loop is CASSPSGLAVETQYF. Written as DNA, the CDR3 is TGCGCCAGCAGCCCCTCGGGACTAGCGGTGGAGACCCAGTACTTC. The chain carries TRBV5-1 and TRBJ2-5; 11 bases map to TRBD2. CDR1 is SGHRS, CDR2 YFSETQ, per germline. With V trimmed by 4 bases and J by 5 bases, 7 bases remained unmatched. The CDR3 runs 15 residues.

This clonotype was seen only a few times. V usage is TRBV5-1 and J usage is TRBJ2-3; D could derive from TRBD1 or TRBD2 (6 bases each). Per the germline V gene, CDR1 is SGHRS and CDR2 is YFSETQ. This CDR3 has 15 amino acids. Trimming removed 6 bases at V and 4 bases at J, with 18 bases between. The CDR3 region has the DNA TGCGCCAGCATCGTCGGTGGGGGCGGGGCAGATACGCAGTATTTT. Protein sequence: CASIVGGGGADTQYF.

The gene calls are TRBV30 and TRBJ2-2, with unresolved D. Germline CDR1 and CDR2: GTSNPN and SVGIG (reference sequence). The CDR3 sequence is 11 residues long. Trimming removed 3 bases from V and 8 bases from J, with 7 bases in between. The CDR3 here is CAWSWWGELFF. The DNA for the CDR3 is TGTGCCTGGAGCTGGTGGGGGGAGCTGTTTTTT.

This sequence joins TRBV7-8 and TRBJ2-5; 11 positions match TRBD2. Trimming cost V 1 base and J 2 bases; bases outside gene matches: 12. This CDR3 comprises 19 residues. Germline V gene data show CDR1 as SGHVS and CDR2 as FQNEAQ. The CDR3 sequence: CASSLVFAASGGHQETQYF. DNA of the CDR3: TGTGCCAGCAGCTTAGTTTTCGCGGCTAGCGGGGGGCATCAAGAGACCCAGTACTTC.

Only a few counts were recorded for this clonotype. The chain combines TRBV21-1 with TRBJ2-2; the tabulated D call, TRBD1, remains unverified against the DNA. TRBV21-1 is annotated as a pseudogene. The CDR3 loop spans 15 amino acids. Here the CDR3 reads CASSKQGANTGELFF. In DNA, the CDR3 is TGTGCCAGCAGCAAGCAGGGGGCGAACACCGGGGAGCTGTTTTTT.

This sequence joins TRBV19 and TRBJ2-5; D is uncertain. V was cut by 4 bases and J by 4 bases, with 7 bases left in between. Per the germline V gene, CDR1 is LNHDA and CDR2 is SQIVND (reference sequence). CDR3 length: 12 residues. This chain's CDR3 is CASSNRRETQYF. Here the CDR3 DNA reads TGTGCCAGTAGTAATCGCCGAGAGACCCAGTACTTC.

This clonotype was seen more than once but under ten times. The chain has TRBV7-9 and TRBJ1-5, with D possibly being TRBD1 (5 bases). The V end lost 4 bases, the J end lost 6 bases, and 16 bases lay between the germline ends. Germline loops: CDR1 SEHNR, CDR2 FQNEAQ (reference sequence). The CDR3 is made up of 15 amino acids. CDR3 residues: CASSWDGATTQPQHF. The DNA of the CDR3 is TGTGCCAGCAGCTGGGACGGGGCGACCACTCAGCCCCAGCATTTT.

This chain links TRBV19 with TRBJ1-5; D might be TRBD1 (5 bases). Germline loops: CDR1 LNHDA, CDR2 SQIVND (reference sequence). CDR3 length: 16 residues. V lost 7 bases to trimming and J lost 0 bases, with 16 bases between them. The DNA for the CDR3 is TGTGCCAGTAAATCCGGGGCAGCTTCTAGCAATCAGCCCCAGCATTTT. It yields the protein CASKSGAASSNQPQHF.

This clonotype has ten or more counts. V usage is TRBV12-3 or TRBV12-4 and J usage is TRBJ2-1; 8 bases map to TRBD2. V dropped 2 bases and J dropped 9; count of bases not matched to a gene: 9. The CDR3 totals 15 residues. The CDR3 spells CASSLSFGTRVEQFF. CDR3 DNA: TGTGCCAGCAGTTTATCGTTTGGGACTAGGGTTGAGCAGTTCTTC.

This chain connects TRBV7-9 to TRBJ2-7; either TRBD1 or TRBD2 may supply D (5 bases each). Trimming shortened V by 5 bases and J by 3 bases, and 14 bases separated the two germline ends. The CDR3 sequence is 14 residues long. CDR1 is SEHNR, CDR2 FQNEAQ, per germline (reference sequence). In nucleotides, the CDR3 is TGTGCCAGCAGCCCGGGGACCGCGTTCTACGAGCAGTACTTC. Protein product: CASSPGTAFYEQYF.

This chain links TRBV7-2 with TRBJ1-4; the match to TRBD1 covers 8 bases. The CDR3 length is 15 residues. CDR1 and CDR2 (germline): SGHTA, FQGNSA. Losses at the gene ends were 5 bases for V and 7 bases for J; bases not matched to a gene: 9. CDR3 protein: CASSLGRGRGEKLFF. The CDR3 coding sequence is TGTGCCAGCAGCCTAGGCAGGGGGCGAGGTGAAAAACTGTTTTTT.

This clonotype was recorded a few times. This sequence joins TRBV5-6 and TRBJ1-1; D might be TRBD1 (5 bases). The CDR3 has 13 amino acids. The V and J ends lost 5 bases and 0 bases respectively, with 8 bases between them. Germline lookup yields CDR1 SGHDT and CDR2 YYEEEE. This chain's CDR3 is CASRAGMNTEAFF. In DNA, the CDR3 is TGTGCCAGCAGGGCAGGGATGAACACTGAAGCTTTCTTT.

Only a few counts were recorded for this clonotype. This chain links TRBV27 with TRBJ2-3, with TRBD1 matching 11 bases. CDR1 MNHEY and CDR2 SMNVEV come from the germline V gene (reference sequence). This CDR3 spans 17 amino acids. Trimming took 4 bases from V and 1 from J; bases not matched to a gene: 7. The CDR3 coding sequence is TGTGCCAGCAGTTCCGGACAGGGGGCATGGGGCACAGATACGCAGTATTTT. Translated, it gives CASSSGQGAWGTDTQYF.

This clonotype was seen a few times. The chain employs TRBV5-1 and TRBJ2-3, with D maybe TRBD2 (6 bases). Germline CDR1 and CDR2: SGHRS and YFSETQ. Trimming stripped 0 bases from V and 1 base from J, with 15 bases between. The CDR3 length is 17 residues. This CDR3 is CASSLDTSRGGTDTQYF. The DNA of the CDR3 is TGCGCCAGCAGCTTGGATACTAGCCGGGGTGGCACAGATACGCAGTATTTT.

The rearrangement links TRBV7-9 to TRBJ1-2; D call uncertain. This CDR3 is 13 amino acids long. With 1 base removed from V and 0 bases from J, the gap between germline ends came to 3 bases. The germline V gene has CDR1 SEHNR and CDR2 FQNEAQ (reference sequence). The chain's CDR3 is CASSLEANYGYTF. In nucleotides, the CDR3 is TGTGCCAGCAGCTTAGAGGCTAACTATGGCTACACCTTC.

This clonotype came up a few times. The chain carries TRBV30 and TRBJ2-7; TRBD1 agrees at 9 bases. Germline CDR1 reads GTSNPN; CDR2 reads SVGIG (reference sequence). Losses at the gene ends were 1 base for V and 3 bases for J; bases not matched to a gene: 10. This CDR3 has 16 residues. The CDR3 here is CAWSDGGQGNYYEQYF. Here the CDR3 DNA reads TGTGCCTGGAGTGATGGGGGACAGGGTAATTACTACGAGCAGTACTTC. The variable domain in full, with the rest retrieved from reference TRBV30 and TRBJ2-7, is SQTIHQWPATLVQPVGSPLSLECTVEGTSNPNLYWYRQAAGRGLQLLFYSVGIGQISSEVPQNLSASRPQDRQFILSSKKLLLSDSGFYLCAWSDGGQGNYYEQYFGPGTRLTVT.

The V gene is TRBV2, the J gene TRBJ1-6; tentative D call: TRBD1 (5 bases). V was shortened by 8 bases and J by 0 bases, with 5 bases between the two germline ends. Per germline, CDR1 SNHLY and CDR2 FYNNEI. CDR3 size: 13 residues. CDR3 in amino acids: CASGGSYNSPLHF. The CDR3 nucleotides are TGTGCCAGCGGGGGCTCCTATAATTCACCCCTCCACTTT.

CDR3 bases: TGTGCCAGCAGCTTTTCACCGGCCGGGCCGAAAGATTCACCCCTCCACTTT. It yields the protein CASSFSPAGPKDSPLHF. The chain has TRBV7-2 and TRBJ1-6; D is undetermined. From germline, CDR1 is SGHTA and CDR2 FQGNSA. Deletions cut 3 bases from V and 8 bases from J, with 20 bases between. This CDR3 is built from 17 residues. The variable domain in full, completed from reference TRBV7-2 and TRBJ1-6, reads GAGVSQSPSNKVTEKGKDVELRCDPISGHTALYWYRQSLGQGLEFLIYFQGNSAPDKSGLPSDRFSAERTGGSVSTLTIQRTQQEDSAVYLCASSFSPAGPKDSPLHFGNGTRLTVT.

About this clonotype itself: An end of the junction does not agree with germline; a read error may underlie this. This CDR3 is CVSRSTDTGELFF. The CDR3 region has the DNA TGTGTCAGCAGATCGACAGACACCGGGGAGCTGTTTTTT. The chain uses TRBV28 and TRBJ2-2; weak D call: TRBD1 (5 bases). The CDR3 consists of 13 residues. Germline CDR1 and CDR2: MDHEN and SYDVKM.